The TCR beta chain under discussion was sequenced for a study of T cells in Graves' hyperthyroidism and ophthalmopathy. Study-wide results and limits: The model forecast ophthalmopathy, anticipating it by a median 6.5 months before onset. Among clonotypes expanded in thyroid above 0.001, most were also found in blood.

Researchers amplified the TCR beta CDR3 regions from RNA transcripts. The primer set for the first-round RT-PCR of the TCR CDR3 was HTBI. MiXCR, applied by TCRdb to the multiplex PCR reads, yields one record per CDR3 protein. The table has around 350,000 distinct CDR3 sequences, roughly 17% seen once. Comment on this clonotype: Its target is unknown.

Cells are PBMCs isolated from 10 ml of fresh blood. V trimming: 2 bases; J trimming: 4 bases; junction bases outside the gene matches: 11. Germline lookup yields CDR1 ENHRY and CDR2 SYGVKD. This CDR3 is 18 amino acids long. The chain employs TRBV10-3 and TRBJ2-2, with 9 bases lining up with TRBD1. The sample comprised blood. This TCR was recovered from a woman in her 30s with Graves' hyperthyroidism that later progressed to Graves' ophthalmopathy. This CDR3 is CAISEVWWTGESTGELFF. DNA of the CDR3: TGTGCCATCAGTGAGGTCTGGTGGACAGGGGAATCCACCGGGGAGCTGTTTTTT.